Shown below are 5 T cell receptor beta chains from a single sample sequenced in a study of identical twins. TCRdb used MiXCR to reprocess the 5' RACE reads, holding one entry per CDR3 protein. Of more than 400,000 distinct CDR3 sequences listed, 13% to 15% are singletons. The data were also submitted as part of a second study, on yellow fever vaccine responses in identical twins.

Sequencing used CD4+ T cells sorted from blood. The origin of the receptors is a woman under 30 in good health.

This clonotype was detected ten times or more. This chain connects TRBV20-1 to TRBJ1-5; unclear D gene. The CDR3 contains 13 residues. Germline CDR1 reads DFQATT; CDR2 reads SNEGSKA (reference sequence). The germline V and J ends were trimmed by 1 base and 3 bases, with 7 bases remaining between them. CDR3 sequence reads: CSARVHTNQPQHF. CDR3 coding DNA: TGCAGTGCTAGAGTCCACACCAATCAGCCCCAGCATTTT.

This clonotype has only a few counts. Here the CDR3 DNA reads TGTGCCAGCAGCCATCTAGACAGCCAAGAGACCCAGTACTTC. Translating it yields CASSHLDSQETQYF. This chain connects TRBV5-4 to TRBJ2-5, with a possible D match to TRBD1 (5 bases). The CDR3 totals 14 residues. Germline V gives CDR1 SGHNT, CDR2 YYREEE (reference sequence). Trimming stripped 4 bases from V and 1 base from J, with 11 bases between.

This clonotype occurred a few times. This chain joins TRBV2 and TRBJ2-1; D unresolved. Trimming removed 7 bases at V and 3 bases at J, with 16 bases between. Looked up from germline, CDR1 is SNHLY and CDR2 is FYNNEI. The CDR3 covers 15 residues. CDR3 sequence (DNA): TGTGCCAGCACCTCGGACGGCCAAGTCTACAATGAGCAGTTCTTC. Its protein is CASTSDGQVYNEQFF.

The chain carries TRBV5-1 and TRBJ2-3; TRBD1 aligns across 7 bases. J was trimmed by 4 bases and V by 2 bases; bases with no gene match: 7. This CDR3 comprises 15 residues. Germline lookup yields CDR1 SGHRS and CDR2 YFSETQ. CDR3 amino acids: CASSLLQGTPDTQYF. CDR3 bases: TGCGCCAGCAGCTTACTACAGGGGACCCCAGATACGCAGTATTTT.

This rearrangement joins TRBV19 to TRBJ1-4; weak D call: TRBD1 (5 bases). Germline CDR1 is LNHDA and CDR2 is SQIVND (reference sequence). Trimming cost V 6 bases and J 8 bases, with 13 bases left between them. The CDR3 has 13 amino acids. The CDR3 DNA reads as TGTGCCAGTAGGGGACGGGGAACGGAAAAACTGTTTTTT. This translates into CASRGRGTEKLFF. The full variable domain, completed using reference TRBV19 and TRBJ1-4, is DGGITQSPKYLFRKEGQNVTLSCEQNLNHDAMYWYRQDPGQGLRLIYYSQIVNDFQKGDIAEGYSVSREKKESFPLTVTSAQKNPTAFYLCASRGRGTEKLFFGSGTQLSVL.